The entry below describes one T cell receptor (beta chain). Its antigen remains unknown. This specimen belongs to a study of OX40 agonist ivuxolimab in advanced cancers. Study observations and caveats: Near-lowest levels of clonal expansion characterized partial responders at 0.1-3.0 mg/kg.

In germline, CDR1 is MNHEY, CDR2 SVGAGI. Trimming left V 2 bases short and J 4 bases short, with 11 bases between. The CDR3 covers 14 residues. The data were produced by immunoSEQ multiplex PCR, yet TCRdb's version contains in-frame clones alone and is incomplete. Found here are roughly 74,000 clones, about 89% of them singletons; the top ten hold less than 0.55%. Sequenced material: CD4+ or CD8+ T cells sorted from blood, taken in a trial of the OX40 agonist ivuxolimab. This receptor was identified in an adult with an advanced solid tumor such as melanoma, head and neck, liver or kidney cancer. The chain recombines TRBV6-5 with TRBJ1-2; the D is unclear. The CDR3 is CASSYDPRRYGYTF. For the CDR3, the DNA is TGTGCCAGCAGTTACGACCCCCGCCGCTATGGCTACACCTTC.